This passage covers 27 T cell receptor beta chains from one sample sequenced in a study of Tregs in tolerant kidney transplant recipients. Only in-frame clones appear in the TCRdb table, and some are missing; sequencing was by immunoSEQ multiplex PCR. The profile shows 35,000 to 50,000 clones, over 95% of them singletons. The antigens for these receptors are not known. Sequencing was done on a sample of Tregs from blood cultured with allogeneic cells. All receptors derive from a human donor in good health.

The V call is TRBV11-2, the J call TRBJ2-7; tentative D call: TRBD1 (6 bases). From germline, CDR1 is SGHAT and CDR2 FQNNGV. The CDR3 loop spans 16 amino acids. V was pared by 1 base and J by 2 bases, with 15 bases between. The CDR3 sequence: CASSLGGGTDPYEQYF. CDR3 DNA sequence: TGTGCCAGCAGCTTAGGAGGGGGAACAGATCCCTACGAGCAGTACTTC.

The chain has TRBV7-2 and TRBJ2-1; 9 bases map to TRBD2. V gave up 3 bases and J gave up 4 bases; unmatched junction bases: 10. Germline CDR1 SGHTA, CDR2 FQGNSA. The length of the CDR3 is 17 residues. CDR3 residues: CASSFPLAGVGYNEQFF. The CDR3 DNA reads TGTGCCAGCAGCTTCCCTTTAGCGGGAGTGGGGTACAATGAGCAGTTCTTC.

DNA of the CDR3: TGCGCCAGCAGCTCCTCCGGGACTAGCGGGTATAGGATGTACTTC. Protein sequence: CASSSSGTSGYRMYF. The J gene is TRBJ2-4, the V gene TRBV5-1, with 12 bases fitting TRBD2. V lost 3 bases to trimming and J lost 15 bases; unmatched junction nucleotides: 13. Looked up from germline, CDR1 is SGHRS and CDR2 is YFSETQ. CDR3 size: 15 residues.

The CDR3 DNA reads TGTGCCAGCAGCCCGGACTATTACGAGCAGTACTTC. Translating gives CASSPDYYEQYF. V gene TRBV7-8 combines with J gene TRBJ2-7, with a tentative D call TRBD2 (6 bases). CDR1 is SGHVS and CDR2 is FQNEAQ in the germline V gene. The CDR3 loop spans 12 amino acids. The ends were cut back, 5 bases at V and 4 bases at J, with 9 bases in the middle.

The chain has TRBV19 and TRBJ1-5; D uncertain. There are 13 residues in the CDR3. V dropped 2 bases and J dropped 6 bases, with 8 bases sitting between them. CDR1 and CDR2 from the germline V gene are LNHDA and SQIVND (reference sequence). The CDR3: CASSIQGSQPQHF. In DNA, the CDR3 is TGTGCCAGTAGTATACAAGGCAGTCAGCCCCAGCATTTT.

This clone was observed once. This chain links TRBV7-9 with TRBJ2-7; tentative D call: TRBD2 (6 bases). Trimming left V 7 bases short and J 3 bases short, with 16 bases between. This CDR3 has 14 residues. CDR1 and CDR2 from the germline V gene are SEHNR and FQNEAQ (reference sequence). The CDR3 DNA reads TGTGCCAGCACGGCGCGGGGCCAAGGCTACGAGCAGTACTTC. Protein sequence: CASTARGQGYEQYF.

This chain links TRBV5-4 with TRBJ2-2; the match to TRBD2 covers 10 bases. Losses at the gene ends were 0 bases for V and 1 base for J; bases not matched to a gene: 0. Germline CDR1 reads SGHNT; CDR2 reads YYREEE (reference sequence). The CDR3 spans 16 residues. CDR3 coding DNA: TGTGCCAGCAGCTTGGGGACTAGCGGGAACACCGGGGAGCTGTTTTTT. This translates into CASSLGTSGNTGELFF.

The chain links TRBV6-5 to TRBJ2-3, with D perhaps matching TRBD1 (5 bases). Trimming stripped 6 bases from V and 8 bases from J, with 15 bases between. Per the germline V gene, CDR1 is MNHEY and CDR2 is SVGAGI. This CDR3 contains 13 residues. The CDR3: CASRDHRTPTQYF. Here the CDR3 DNA reads TGTGCCAGCAGAGACCACAGGACCCCTACGCAGTATTTT.

This chain connects TRBV5-8 to TRBJ1-4; the D is unclear. The CDR3 sequence is 15 residues long. CDR1 and CDR2 from the germline V gene are SGHTS and YDEGEE. Trimming shortened V by 3 bases and J by 10 bases, and 19 bases separated the two germline ends. In DNA, the CDR3 is TGTGCCAGCAGCTCCCAACGCAGCTACCGACCAAAACTGTTTTTT. The encoded protein is CASSSQRSYRPKLFF.

J is TRBJ2-1 and V is TRBV6-5, with 7 bases identical to TRBD1. The J segment lost 9 bases and the V segment lost 4 bases, leaving 12 bases of the junction unmatched. The CDR3 is 15 residues long. Germline V gene data show CDR1 as MNHEY and CDR2 as SVGAGI. Written as DNA, the CDR3 is TGTGCCAGCAGTTTACAAGGGGGCGCTTCGTCTGAGCAGTTCTTC. Its translation is CASSLQGGASSEQFF.

V and J are TRBV25-1 and TRBJ1-2, with TRBD1 as a possible D gene (5 bases). V dropped 5 bases and J dropped 4 bases, with 8 bases sitting between them. Germline values: CDR1 MGHDK, CDR2 SYGVNS. The CDR3 has 12 amino acids. The CDR3 sequence: CASSSGGYGYTF. As DNA, the CDR3 is TGTGCCAGCAGTTCGGGGGGCTATGGCTACACCTTC.

The V call is TRBV30, the J call TRBJ1-4, with a possible D match to TRBD1 (6 bases). CDR3 size: 13 residues. Between the trimmed V and J ends, which lost 7 bases and 6 bases, there was a span of 15 bases. Germline V CDR1 and CDR2: GTSNPN, SVGIG (reference sequence). Here the CDR3 reads CASAGAHYEKLFF. CDR3 nucleotides: TGTGCCTCGGCAGGGGCGCACTATGAAAAACTGTTTTTT.

V and J are TRBV5-1 and TRBJ2-7; 9 positions match TRBD1. CDR3 length equals 15 residues. Germline values: CDR1 SGHRS, CDR2 YFSETQ. The V and J ends lost 3 bases and 1 base, in that order; junction bases with no gene match: 5. Here the CDR3 reads CASSSGTGISYEQYF. CDR3 nucleotides: TGCGCCAGCAGCTCCGGGACAGGGATATCCTACGAGCAGTACTTC.

The chain links TRBV19 to TRBJ1-2; a possible D gene is TRBD1 (5 bases). Trimming took 3 bases from V and 8 from J, leaving 10 bases between them. The CDR3 runs to 12 residues. Germline V gives CDR1 LNHDA, CDR2 SQIVND (reference sequence). As DNA, the CDR3 is TGTGCCAGTAGTATGGAGGGACTAGGCTACACCTTC. It specifies CASSMEGLGYTF.

The rearrangement uses TRBV11-2 and TRBJ2-2, with a tentative D call TRBD1 (5 bases). Trimming cost V 5 bases and J 1 base, with 11 bases left between them. CDR1 and CDR2 from the germline V gene are SGHAT and FQNNGV. The CDR3 sequence is 15 residues long. CDR3 coding DNA: TGTGCCAGCAGCCTCGGACACCTGAACACCGGGGAGCTGTTTTTT. This encodes CASSLGHLNTGELFF.

V usage is TRBV2 and J usage is TRBJ2-7; D unresolved. Germline V gene data show CDR1 as SNHLY and CDR2 as FYNNEI. V gave up 2 bases and J gave up 6 bases, with 14 bases separating them. The CDR3 runs to 14 residues. The CDR3 bases are TGTGCCAGCAGTGAAAACTCTGCTGCTGGCGAGCAGTACTTC. It specifies CASSENSAAGEQYF.

This chain connects TRBV5-1 to TRBJ2-1, with 9 bases matching TRBD2. In germline, CDR1 is SGHRS, CDR2 YFSETQ. V gave up 0 bases and J gave up 8 bases; unmatched junction bases: 9. This CDR3 has 16 residues. DNA of the CDR3: TGCGCCAGCAGCTTGGGTCTCCTAGCGGGGATCGATGAGCAGTTCTTC. Protein product: CASSLGLLAGIDEQFF.

The rearrangement uses TRBV9 and TRBJ1-5; D is possibly TRBD1 (6 bases). Germline V gene data show CDR1 as SGDLS and CDR2 as YYNGEE. Trimming pared 0 bases from V and 4 bases from J, leaving 11 bases between. This CDR3 has 15 amino acids. This chain's CDR3 is CASSVEAGVNQPQHF. For the CDR3, the DNA is TGTGCCAGCAGCGTAGAGGCAGGGGTTAATCAGCCCCAGCATTTT.

J is TRBJ2-1 and V is TRBV29-1; 7 nucleotides match TRBD1. Germline CDR1 is SQVTM and CDR2 is ANQGSEA. Germline trimming cut 3 bases from V and 9 bases from J; bases unmatched to any gene: 8. This CDR3 is 13 amino acids long. For the CDR3, the DNA is TGCAGCGTTGATCCTCAGGGGGACACTGAGCAGTTCTTC. This gives the protein CSVDPQGDTEQFF.

With regard to this clone: At one end the junction does not follow the germline gene, possibly because of a read error. The chain couples TRBV5-1 to TRBJ2-6; D tentatively fits TRBD1 or TRBD2 (5 bases each). Germline V gene sequence: CDR1 SGHRS, CDR2 YFSETQ. This CDR3 has 17 amino acids. CDR3 loop: CASSSVGAGFGANALTF. CDR3 sequence (DNA): TGCGCCAGCAGCTCAGTAGGGGCAGGGTTCGGGGCCAACGCCCTGACTTTC.

The V gene is TRBV6-1, the J gene TRBJ2-7, with TRBD1 as a possible D gene (5 bases). The CDR3 runs to 16 residues. The germline gives CDR1 MNHNS, CDR2 SASEGT. The V end lost 2 bases, the J end lost 2 bases, and 16 bases lay between the germline ends. The CDR3: CASSESKRTRTYEQYF. DNA for the CDR3: TGTGCCAGCAGTGAATCTAAAAGGACACGGACCTACGAGCAGTACTTC.

The chain uses TRBV5-1 and TRBJ2-5; 7 bases align to TRBD2. The CDR3 runs to 12 residues. V lost 9 bases and J lost 5; bases outside the gene matches: 7. Per germline, CDR1 SGHRS and CDR2 YFSETQ. As DNA, the CDR3 is TGCGCCACTCGACTAGCAGAGGAGACCCAGTACTTC. It is translated as CATRLAEETQYF.

This chain's CDR3 is CASSLLPHREQFF. DNA of the CDR3: TGCGCCAGCAGCTTGTTACCCCACAGGGAGCAGTTCTTC. The V gene is TRBV5-1, the J gene TRBJ2-1; a possible D gene is TRBD1 (5 bases). Germline CDR1 SGHRS, CDR2 YFSETQ. The CDR3 sequence is 13 residues long. Between the trimmed V and J ends, which lost 1 base and 10 bases, there was a span of 12 bases.

This chain uses TRBV5-1 with TRBJ1-2; D call uncertain. The CDR3 has 14 residues. Germline V gene lookup returns CDR1 SGHRS and CDR2 YFSETQ. V lost 0 bases and J 4 bases, leaving 10 bases between the germline ends. CDR3 loop: CASSLAPRLYGYTF. The CDR3 DNA reads as TGCGCCAGCAGCTTGGCCCCCAGACTCTATGGCTACACCTTC.

The chain employs TRBV19 and TRBJ2-1, with a possible D match to TRBD1 (5 bases). The length of the CDR3 is 16 residues. Trimming shortened V by 3 bases and J by 0 bases, and 12 bases separated the two germline ends. Germline-derived CDR1 and CDR2 are LNHDA and SQIVND (reference sequence). The CDR3 DNA sequence: TGTGCCAGTAGTATGGGGCGGTCCCACTCCTACAATGAGCAGTTCTTC. It specifies CASSMGRSHSYNEQFF. The full variable domain, in which reference TRBV19 and TRBJ2-1 provide the parts outside the CDR3, is DGGITQSPKYLFRKEGQNVTLSCEQNLNHDAMYWYRQDPGQGLRLIYYSQIVNDFQKGDIAEGYSVSREKKESFPLTVTSAQKNPTAFYLCASSMGRSHSYNEQFFGPGTRLTVL.

The gene calls are TRBV30 and TRBJ1-2; D call uncertain. The V gene lost 5 bases and the J gene lost 7 bases, with 14 bases spanning the gap. This CDR3 is built from 12 residues. In germline, CDR1 is GTSNPN, CDR2 SVGIG (reference sequence). CDR3 residues: CAWGVARRGYTF. The CDR3 region has the DNA TGTGCCTGGGGAGTGGCTCGTCGTGGCTACACCTTC.

This rearrangement joins TRBV10-1 to TRBJ2-7, with D possibly called TRBD1 or TRBD2 (6 bases each). The CDR3 covers 15 residues. Germline V gene sequence: CDR1 WNHNN, CDR2 SYGVQD (reference sequence). The germline V and J ends were trimmed by 2 bases and 2 bases, with 13 bases remaining between them. The CDR3 here is CASSEGGQPPYEQYF. The DNA of the CDR3 is TGCGCCAGCAGTGAGGGGGGGCAGCCTCCCTACGAGCAGTACTTC.